The clone carrying this T cell receptor (beta chain) was counted many times. The data belong to a study of T cells in Graves' hyperthyroidism and ophthalmopathy. The investigators amplified TCR beta CDR3 regions from RNA transcripts. In the first-round RT-PCR of the TCR CDR3, the HTBI primer set was used. TCRdb fed the multiplex PCR reads into MiXCR, producing one record per CDR3 protein. Of more than 350,000 distinct CDR3 sequences listed, around 15% are singletons. Exclusion followed for patients with uncontrolled infection, other autoimmune disease, pregnancy or lactation. Germline V lookup: CDR1 LGHDT, CDR2 YNNKEL (reference sequence). The CDR3 loop spans 15 amino acids. V lost 0 bases and J lost 7; bases outside the gene matches: 6.

The sample comprised blood. The sequence derives from a woman aged 25-40 years with Graves' ophthalmopathy. The chain recombines TRBV3-1 with TRBJ2-1; 7 nucleotides agree with TRBD1. CDR3 in amino acids: CASSQDMTGYNEQFF. DNA for the CDR3: TGTGCCAGCAGCCAAGATATGACAGGGTATAATGAGCAGTTCTTC.